Sequencing of this TCR beta chain was carried out in a study of OX40 agonist ivuxolimab in advanced cancers. Whole-study context: A history of anti-PD-1, anti-PD-L1 or anti-CTLA-4 therapy was acceptable, and 40% had some. Study-level points and caveats: The authors also found low normalized T-cell clonal expansion in some nonresponders. People who partly responded at 0.1-3.0 mg/kg had some of the least clonal expansion seen. In the 0.1 to 3.0 mg/kg range, CD4+ and CD8+ blood T cells had expanded clonally by week 6.

Profiled with immunoSEQ multiplex PCR; TCRdb holds only in-frame clones, not every one. The sample shows nearly 50,000 clones, 80% to 95% of them seen only once. Germline assignment: CDR1 SEHNR and CDR2 FQNEAQ (reference sequence). The CDR3 contains 11 residues. The V and J ends lost 5 bases and 12 bases, in that order; junction bases with no gene match: 4. Notes on this clone: The antigen remains undetermined.

The source is an adult with an advanced solid tumor such as melanoma, head and neck, liver or kidney cancer. V is TRBV7-9 and J is TRBJ1-1, with 9 bases aligning to TRBD1. Source: CD4+ or CD8+ T cells sorted from blood, taken in a trial of the OX40 agonist ivuxolimab. The CDR3 region has the DNA TGTGCCAGCAGCCCGGACAGGGGAACTTTCTTT. Translation: CASSPDRGTFF.